The clone carrying this T cell receptor (beta chain) turned up a few times. No antigen is known for it. It may be a read error: a sequence one base away is much more abundant. The data are from a study of blood T cells in healthy people across ages. Findings and caveats of the study: Roughly linear age-related decline in beta diversity appeared, significant by age 40. Versus aged donors, long-lived donors had higher diversity and more naive CD4+ cells.

PCR was performed a second time for roughly 7 to 12 cycles using a sample-barcoded 5' primer and a J-beta primer mix. Each single sample gave us at least 3 million CDR3-containing paired-end reads. TCRdb recomputed calls from the 5' RACE reads with MiXCR, one row per CDR3 protein. The sample lists 700,000 to 800,000 distinct CDR3 sequences, roughly 43% seen once, with 20% to 25% in the top ten. V lost 5 bases and J lost 3; bases outside the gene matches: 3. CDR3 length: 14 amino acids. The germline V gene encodes CDR1 SGHAT and CDR2 FQNNGV. The source is a woman aged 60-70 years in good health. The specimen sequenced was blood. The rearrangement uses TRBV11-2 and TRBJ2-1; TRBD1 aligns across 8 bases. CDR3 region: CASSVGQVYNEQFF. CDR3 DNA: TGTGCCAGCAGCGTGGGACAGGTCTACAATGAGCAGTTCTTC. The entire variable domain, with the rest obtained from reference TRBV11-2 and TRBJ2-1, is as follows: EAGVAQSPRYKIIEKRQSVAFWCNPISGHATLYWYQQILGQGPKLLIQFQNNGVVDDSQLPKDRFSAERLKGVDSTLKIQPAKLEDSAVYLCASSVGQVYNEQFFGPGTRLTVL.